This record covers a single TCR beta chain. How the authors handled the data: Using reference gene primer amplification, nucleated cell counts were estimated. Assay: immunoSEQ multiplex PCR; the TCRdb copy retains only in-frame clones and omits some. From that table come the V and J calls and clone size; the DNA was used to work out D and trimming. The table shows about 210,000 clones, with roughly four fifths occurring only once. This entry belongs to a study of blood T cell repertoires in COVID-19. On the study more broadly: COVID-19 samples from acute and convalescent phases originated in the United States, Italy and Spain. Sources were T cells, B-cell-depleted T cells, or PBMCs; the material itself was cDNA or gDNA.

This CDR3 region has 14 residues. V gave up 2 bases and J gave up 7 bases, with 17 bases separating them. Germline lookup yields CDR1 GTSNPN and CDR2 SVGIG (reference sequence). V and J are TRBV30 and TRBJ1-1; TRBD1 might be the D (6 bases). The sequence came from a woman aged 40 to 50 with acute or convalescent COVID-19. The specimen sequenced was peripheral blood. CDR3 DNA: TGTGCCTGGAGTTCCTGGGGGGGGCAAAATGAAGCTTTCTTT. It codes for CAWSSWGGQNEAFF.